Here is one T cell receptor beta chain with its context. As yet, its antigen is unknown. Germline values: CDR1 MNHEY, CDR2 SMNVEV (reference sequence). V gave up 2 bases and J gave up 6 bases; unmatched junction bases: 9. The length of the CDR3 is 16 residues. This entry belongs to a study of shared clonotypes between healthy human individuals. General observations from the study: Larger richness was generally estimated for naive than memory subsets. Clonotype sharing across several donors was observed for 4.5% to 6.5% of naive CD4 clonotypes.

Sequencing was performed with immunoSEQ multiplex PCR; in TCRdb, only in-frame clones are kept and a portion is missing. The sample has 1.4 million to 1.5 million clones, over 95% seen once; the top ten hold 0.95% to 1.5%. Splitting of CD4+ cells produced CD45RA+ naive and CD45RA-negative memory subsets. The clonotype was recovered from a man aged 30-40 years in good health. This sequence joins TRBV27 and TRBJ2-7; TRBD2 matches 11 bases. The sequenced sample consisted of naive CD4+ T cells sorted from blood. The subset here: CD45RA+ positively selected. The CDR3 DNA reads as TGTGCCAGCAGTTTAAATAGCGGGAGGGCGAGGGGCGAGCAGTACTTC. Translation gives CASSLNSGRARGEQYF.